This TCR beta chain was documented in a study of cytomegalovirus exposure and HLA in healthy donors. General study findings and limits: In vitro checks showed that a few CMV-associated chains really do target CMV antigens. Subsequent analysis showed first-cohort TCR clusters tending to co-occur in around 110 validation repertoires. Generally TCR sequences proved uncommon, though certain public TCRs appeared in numerous donors.

Germline V lookup: CDR1 SGHNT, CDR2 YYREEE (reference sequence). The CDR3 totals 14 residues. Trimming stripped 0 bases from V and 1 base from J, with 7 bases between. Method: immunoSEQ multiplex PCR; TCRdb's copy keeps in-frame clones and lacks some. The sample records roughly 120,000 clones, 94% being singletons. Regarding this clone: Its target is not known.

The chain joins TRBV5-4 to TRBJ2-5; D ambiguous. The origin of this receptor is a woman between 18 and 29 years old in good health and CMV-seronegative. Sequencing was done on a sample of PBMCs. The CDR3 region has the DNA TGTGCCAGCAGCTTGGTAAACAGCCAAGAGACCCAGTACTTC. This translates into CASSLVNSQETQYF.